Reported below is one TCR beta chain. Its antigen is still unknown. The data were taken from a study of a mutant IDH1 vaccine in newly diagnosed glioma. At the level of the study: Following radiotherapy alone, or alongside temozolomide cycles, vaccination was started after an interval of 4-6 weeks. Study-wide findings and caveats: Roughly 92% of patients showed vaccine-induced immune responses across multiple MHC alleles. Changes to the top peripheral T cell clonotypes appeared unrelated to pseudoprogression.

Profiled with immunoSEQ multiplex PCR; TCRdb holds only in-frame clones, not every one. The sample carries 35,000 to 55,000 clones, under 90% recorded once. Germline-derived CDR1 and CDR2 are SGDLS and YYNGEE. CDR3 length: 16 amino acids. V was clipped by 0 bases and J by 6 bases; unmatched bases: 3. The time point denotes: week 35, safety follow-up. Each dose delivered 300 ug of mutant IDH1 20-mer peptide subcutaneously with imiquimod. The sequence was obtained from a woman aged 40 to 50 with glioma. Some clones in this sample may be carry-over from other donors' samples. The source was PBMCs, collected from a glioma patient whose treatment included an IDH1 peptide vaccine. The chain combines TRBV9 with TRBJ1-6, with TRBD1 identical over 10 bases. In DNA, the CDR3 is TGTGCCAGCAGCGTAGGCGGACAGGGGGTTAATTCACCCCTCCACTTT. Encoded protein: CASSVGGQGVNSPLHF.